This TCR beta chain is drawn from a study of blood T cells in healthy people across ages. Then a second PCR, running roughly 7 to 11 cycles, was carried out with a sample-barcoded 5' primer and a J-beta primer mix. TCRdb recomputed calls from the 5' RACE reads with MiXCR, one row per CDR3 protein. This sample has about 570,000 distinct CDR3 sequences, with roughly a quarter found just once. These records were also assigned to another study, of T cells of mothers and their children.

The TCR originated in a boy aged 2 to 10 in good health. The specimen sequenced was blood.

Written as DNA, the CDR3 is TGCGCCAGCAGCTTGGAACTAGCTAGGAGTCCAGATACGCAGTATTTT. Its translation is CASSLELARSPDTQYF. The chain links TRBV5-1 to TRBJ2-3; TRBD2 might be the D (6 bases). Per germline, CDR1 SGHRS and CDR2 YFSETQ. V was pared by 0 bases and J by 4 bases, with 15 bases between. The length of the CDR3 is 16 residues.